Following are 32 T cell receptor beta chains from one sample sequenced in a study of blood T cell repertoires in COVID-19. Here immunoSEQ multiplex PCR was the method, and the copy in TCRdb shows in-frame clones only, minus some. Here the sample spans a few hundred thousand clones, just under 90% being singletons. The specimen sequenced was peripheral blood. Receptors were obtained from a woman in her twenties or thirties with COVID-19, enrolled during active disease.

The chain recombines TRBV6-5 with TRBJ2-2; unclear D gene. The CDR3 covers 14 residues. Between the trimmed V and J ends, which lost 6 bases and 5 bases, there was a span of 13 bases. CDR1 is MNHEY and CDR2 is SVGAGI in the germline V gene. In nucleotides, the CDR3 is TGTGCCAGCAGACACCCCCACGGGACCGGGGAGCTGTTTTTT. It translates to CASRHPHGTGELFF.

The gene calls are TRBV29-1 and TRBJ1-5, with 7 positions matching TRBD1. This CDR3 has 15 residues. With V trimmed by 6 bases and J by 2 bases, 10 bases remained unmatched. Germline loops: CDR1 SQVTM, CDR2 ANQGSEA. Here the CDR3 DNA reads TGCAGCGTCCTAACCCAGGGGGTCGGCAATCAGCCCCAGCATTTT. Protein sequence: CSVLTQGVGNQPQHF. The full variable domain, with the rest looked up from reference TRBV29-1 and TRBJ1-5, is SAVISQKPSRDICQRGTSLTIQCQVDSQVTMMFWYRQQPGQSLTLIATANQGSEATYESGFVIDKFPISRPNLTFSTLTVSNMSPEDSSIYLCSVLTQGVGNQPQHFGDGTRLSIL.

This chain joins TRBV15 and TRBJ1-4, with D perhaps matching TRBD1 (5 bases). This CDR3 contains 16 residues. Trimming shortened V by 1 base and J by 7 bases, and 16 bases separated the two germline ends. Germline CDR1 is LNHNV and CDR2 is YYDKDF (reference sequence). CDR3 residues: CATSRGRVLGSEKLFF. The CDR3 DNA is TGTGCCACCAGCAGAGGCAGGGTATTAGGTAGTGAAAAACTGTTTTTT.

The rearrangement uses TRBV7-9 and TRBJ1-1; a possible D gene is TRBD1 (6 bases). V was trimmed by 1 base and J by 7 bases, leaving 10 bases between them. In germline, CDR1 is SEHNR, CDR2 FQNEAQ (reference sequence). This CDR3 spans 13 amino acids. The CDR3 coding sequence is TGTGCCAGCAGCTTAGGTGGGGGACATGAAGCTTTCTTT. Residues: CASSLGGGHEAFF.

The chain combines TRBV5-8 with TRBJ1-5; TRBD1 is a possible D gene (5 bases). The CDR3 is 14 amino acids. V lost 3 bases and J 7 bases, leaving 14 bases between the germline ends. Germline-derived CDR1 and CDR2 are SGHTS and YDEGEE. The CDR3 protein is CASSSGGGWQPQHF. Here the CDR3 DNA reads TGTGCCAGCAGCTCCGGGGGGGGATGGCAGCCCCAGCATTTT.

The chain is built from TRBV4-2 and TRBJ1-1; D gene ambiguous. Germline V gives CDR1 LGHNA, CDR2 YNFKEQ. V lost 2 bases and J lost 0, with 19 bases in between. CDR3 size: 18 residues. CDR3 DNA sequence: TGTGCCAGCAGCCAAACCCAGGAGGGTGAGGGAATGAACACTGAAGCTTTCTTT. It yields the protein CASSQTQEGEGMNTEAFF.

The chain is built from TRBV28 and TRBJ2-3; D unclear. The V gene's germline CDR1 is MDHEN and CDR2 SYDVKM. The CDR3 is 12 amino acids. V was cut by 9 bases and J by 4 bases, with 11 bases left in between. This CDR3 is CASAWLPDTQYF. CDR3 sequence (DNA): TGTGCCAGTGCCTGGCTTCCAGATACGCAGTATTTT. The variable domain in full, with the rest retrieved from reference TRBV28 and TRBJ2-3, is DVKVTQSSRYLVKRTGEKVFLECVQDMDHENMFWYRQDPGLGLRLIYFSYDVKMKEKGDIPEGYSVSREKKERFSLILESASTNQTSMYLCASAWLPDTQYFGPGTRLTVL.

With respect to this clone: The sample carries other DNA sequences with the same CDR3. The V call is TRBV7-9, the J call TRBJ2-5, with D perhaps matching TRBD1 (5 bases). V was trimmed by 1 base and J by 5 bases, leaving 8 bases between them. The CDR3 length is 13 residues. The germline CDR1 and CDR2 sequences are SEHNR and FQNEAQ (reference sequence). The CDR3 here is CASSLGPGETQYF. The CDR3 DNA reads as TGTGCCAGCAGCTTAGGGCCAGGGGAGACCCAGTACTTC.

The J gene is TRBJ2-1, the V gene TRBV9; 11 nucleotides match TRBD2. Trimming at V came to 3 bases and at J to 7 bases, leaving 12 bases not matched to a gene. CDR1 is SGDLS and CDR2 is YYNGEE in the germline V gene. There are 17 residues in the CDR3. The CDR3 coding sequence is TGTGCCAGCAGCGCCCGACTAGCGGGGCACCAGGGGAATGAGCAGTTCTTC. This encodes CASSARLAGHQGNEQFF.

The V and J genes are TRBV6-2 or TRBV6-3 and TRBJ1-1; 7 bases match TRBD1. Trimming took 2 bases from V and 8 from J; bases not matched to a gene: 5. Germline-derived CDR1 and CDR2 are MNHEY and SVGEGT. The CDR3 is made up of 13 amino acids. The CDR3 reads CASSYPSQGEAFF. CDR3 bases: TGTGCCAGCAGTTACCCCTCACAGGGGGAAGCTTTCTTT.

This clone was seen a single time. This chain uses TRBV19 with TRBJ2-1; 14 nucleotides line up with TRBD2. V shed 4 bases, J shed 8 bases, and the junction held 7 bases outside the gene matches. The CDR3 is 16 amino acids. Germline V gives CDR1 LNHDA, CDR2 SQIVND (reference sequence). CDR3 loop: CASSTRGGLAGDEQFF. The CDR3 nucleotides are TGTGCCAGTAGTACAAGAGGGGGACTAGCGGGGGATGAGCAGTTCTTC.

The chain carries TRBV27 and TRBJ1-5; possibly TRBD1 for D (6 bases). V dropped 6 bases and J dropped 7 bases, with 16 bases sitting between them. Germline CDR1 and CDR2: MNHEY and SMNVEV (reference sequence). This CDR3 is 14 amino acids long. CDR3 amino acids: CASSSITGIQPQHF. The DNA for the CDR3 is TGTGCCAGCAGCTCCATTACAGGGATCCAGCCCCAGCATTTT.

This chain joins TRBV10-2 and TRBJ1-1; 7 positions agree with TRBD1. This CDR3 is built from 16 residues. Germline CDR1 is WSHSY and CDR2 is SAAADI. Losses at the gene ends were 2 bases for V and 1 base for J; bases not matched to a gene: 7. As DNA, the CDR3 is TGCGCCAGCAGTGAGCGACAGGGAAGCAGGAACACTGAAGCTTTCTTT. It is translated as CASSERQGSRNTEAFF.

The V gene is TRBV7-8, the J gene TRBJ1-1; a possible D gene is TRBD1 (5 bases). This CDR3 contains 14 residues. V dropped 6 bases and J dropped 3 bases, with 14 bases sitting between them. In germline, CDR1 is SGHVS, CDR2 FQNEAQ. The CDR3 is CASSQDRGDTEAFF. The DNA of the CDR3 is TGTGCCAGCAGTCAGGATAGGGGCGACACTGAAGCTTTCTTT.

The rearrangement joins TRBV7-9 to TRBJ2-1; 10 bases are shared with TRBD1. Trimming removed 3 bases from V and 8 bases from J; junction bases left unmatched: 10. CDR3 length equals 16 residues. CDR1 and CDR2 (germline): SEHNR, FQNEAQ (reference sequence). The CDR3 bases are TGTGCCAGCAGCTTCGGCGAGGGACAGGGGTGGCATGAGCAGTTCTTC. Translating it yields CASSFGEGQGWHEQFF.

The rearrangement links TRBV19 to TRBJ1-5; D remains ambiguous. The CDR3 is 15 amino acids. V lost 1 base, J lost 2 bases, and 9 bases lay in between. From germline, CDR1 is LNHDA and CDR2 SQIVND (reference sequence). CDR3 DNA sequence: TGTGCCAGTAGTATAGGCGCGGGTGGCAATCAGCCCCAGCATTTT. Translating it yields CASSIGAGGNQPQHF. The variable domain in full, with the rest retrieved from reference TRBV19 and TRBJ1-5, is DGGITQSPKYLFRKEGQNVTLSCEQNLNHDAMYWYRQDPGQGLRLIYYSQIVNDFQKGDIAEGYSVSREKKESFPLTVTSAQKNPTAFYLCASSIGAGGNQPQHFGDGTRLSIL.

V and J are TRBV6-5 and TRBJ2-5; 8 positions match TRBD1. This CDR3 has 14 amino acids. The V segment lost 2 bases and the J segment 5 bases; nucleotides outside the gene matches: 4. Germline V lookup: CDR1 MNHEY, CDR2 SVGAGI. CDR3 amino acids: CASSYGQGTETQYF. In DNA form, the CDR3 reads TGTGCCAGCAGTTACGGACAGGGAACGGAGACCCAGTACTTC.

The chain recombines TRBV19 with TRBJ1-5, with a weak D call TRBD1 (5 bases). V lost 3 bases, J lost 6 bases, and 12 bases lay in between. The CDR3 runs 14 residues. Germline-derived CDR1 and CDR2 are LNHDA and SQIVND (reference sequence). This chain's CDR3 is CASSMAGGVQPQHF. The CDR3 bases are TGTGCCAGTAGTATGGCGGGGGGGGTTCAGCCCCAGCATTTT.

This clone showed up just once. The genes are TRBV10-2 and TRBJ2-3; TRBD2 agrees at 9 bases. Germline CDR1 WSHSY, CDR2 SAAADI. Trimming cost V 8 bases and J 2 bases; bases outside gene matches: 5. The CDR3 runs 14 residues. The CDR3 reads CASRLADLTDTQYF. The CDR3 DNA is TGCGCCAGCCGACTAGCGGACCTCACAGATACGCAGTATTTT.

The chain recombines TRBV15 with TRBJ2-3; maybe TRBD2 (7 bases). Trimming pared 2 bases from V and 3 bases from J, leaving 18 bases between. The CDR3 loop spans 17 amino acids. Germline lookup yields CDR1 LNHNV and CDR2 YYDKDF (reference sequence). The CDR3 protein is CATSRPPRGGITDTQYF. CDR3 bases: TGTGCCACCAGCAGACCTCCGAGGGGGGGGATAACAGATACGCAGTATTTT.

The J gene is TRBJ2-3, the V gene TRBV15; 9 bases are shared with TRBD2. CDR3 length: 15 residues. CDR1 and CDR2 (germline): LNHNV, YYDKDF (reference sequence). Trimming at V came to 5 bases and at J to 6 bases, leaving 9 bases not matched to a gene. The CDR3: CATSRRAGGPDTQYF. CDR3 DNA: TGTGCCACCAGCCGAAGGGCGGGGGGGCCGGATACGCAGTATTTT.

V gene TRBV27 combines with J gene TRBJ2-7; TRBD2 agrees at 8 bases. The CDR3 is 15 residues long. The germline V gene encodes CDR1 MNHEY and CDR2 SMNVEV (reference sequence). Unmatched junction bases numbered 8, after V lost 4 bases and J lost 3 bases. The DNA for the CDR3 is TGTGCCAGCAGTTCCATCGGGGGGGAGGTCTACGAGCAGTACTTC. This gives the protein CASSSIGGEVYEQYF.

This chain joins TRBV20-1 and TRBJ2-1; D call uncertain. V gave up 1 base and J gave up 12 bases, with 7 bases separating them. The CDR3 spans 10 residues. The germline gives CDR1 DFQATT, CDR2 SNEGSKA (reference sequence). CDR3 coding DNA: TGCAGTGCTAGAGGTTTCGGGCAGTTCTTC. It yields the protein CSARGFGQFF.

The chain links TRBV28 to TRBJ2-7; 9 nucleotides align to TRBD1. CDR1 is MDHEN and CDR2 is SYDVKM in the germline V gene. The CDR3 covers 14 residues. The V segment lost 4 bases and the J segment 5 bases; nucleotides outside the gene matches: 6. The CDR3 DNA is TGTGCCAGCAGTTCCGGGACAGGGCGGCACGAGCAGTACTTC. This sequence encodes CASSSGTGRHEQYF.

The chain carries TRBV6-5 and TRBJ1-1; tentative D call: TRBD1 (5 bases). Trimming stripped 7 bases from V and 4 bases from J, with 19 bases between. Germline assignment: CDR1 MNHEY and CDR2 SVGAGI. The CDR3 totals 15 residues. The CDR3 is CASTPRGDWSTEAFF. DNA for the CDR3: TGTGCCAGCACCCCGCGAGGGGACTGGAGCACTGAAGCTTTCTTT.

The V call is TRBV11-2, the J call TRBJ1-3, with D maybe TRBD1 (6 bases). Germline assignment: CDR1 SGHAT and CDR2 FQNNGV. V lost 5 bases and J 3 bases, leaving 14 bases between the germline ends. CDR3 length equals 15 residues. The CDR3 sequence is CASSLRDRLGNTIYF. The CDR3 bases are TGTGCCAGCAGCCTACGAGACAGGCTTGGAAACACCATATATTTT.

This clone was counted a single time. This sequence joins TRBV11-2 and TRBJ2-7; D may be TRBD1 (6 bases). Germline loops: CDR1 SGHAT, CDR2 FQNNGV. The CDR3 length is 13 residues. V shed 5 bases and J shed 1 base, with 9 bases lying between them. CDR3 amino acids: CASSLGQSYEQYF. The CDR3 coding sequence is TGTGCCAGCAGCCTAGGACAGTCCTACGAGCAGTACTTC.

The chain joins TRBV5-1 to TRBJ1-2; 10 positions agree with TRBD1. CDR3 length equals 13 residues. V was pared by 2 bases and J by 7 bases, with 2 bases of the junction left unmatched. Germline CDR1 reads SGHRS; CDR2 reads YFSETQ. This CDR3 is CASSFRDRGGYTF. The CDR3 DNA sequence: TGCGCCAGCAGCTTCCGGGACAGGGGTGGCTACACCTTC. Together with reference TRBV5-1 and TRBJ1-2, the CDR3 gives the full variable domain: KAGVTQTPRYLIKTRGQQVTLSCSPISGHRSVSWYQQTPGQGLQFLFEYFSETQRNKGNFPGRFSGRQFSNSRSEMNVSTLELGDSALYLCASSFRDRGGYTFGSGTRLTVV.

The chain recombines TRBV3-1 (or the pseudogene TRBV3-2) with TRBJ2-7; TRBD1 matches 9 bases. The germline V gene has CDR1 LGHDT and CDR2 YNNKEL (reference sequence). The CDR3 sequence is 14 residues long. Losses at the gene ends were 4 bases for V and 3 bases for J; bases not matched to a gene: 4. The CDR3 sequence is CASSLRDRDYEQYF. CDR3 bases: TGTGCCAGCAGCCTCCGGGACAGGGACTACGAGCAGTACTTC.

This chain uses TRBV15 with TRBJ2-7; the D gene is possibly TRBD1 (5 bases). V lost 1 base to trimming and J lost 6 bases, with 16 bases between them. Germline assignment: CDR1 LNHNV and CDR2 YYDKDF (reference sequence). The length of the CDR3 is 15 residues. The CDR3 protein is CATSRARAKTGEQYF. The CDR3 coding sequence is TGTGCCACCAGCAGAGCCAGGGCGAAAACGGGCGAGCAGTACTTC.

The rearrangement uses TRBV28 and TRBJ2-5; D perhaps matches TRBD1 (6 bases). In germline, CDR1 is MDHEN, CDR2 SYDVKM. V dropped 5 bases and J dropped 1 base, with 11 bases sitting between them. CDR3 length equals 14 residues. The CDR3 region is CASSLTGTQETQYF. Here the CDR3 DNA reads TGTGCCAGCAGTCTCACAGGGACCCAAGAGACCCAGTACTTC. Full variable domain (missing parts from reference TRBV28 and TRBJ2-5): DVKVTQSSRYLVKRTGEKVFLECVQDMDHENMFWYRQDPGLGLRLIYFSYDVKMKEKGDIPEGYSVSREKKERFSLILESASTNQTSMYLCASSLTGTQETQYFGPGTRLLVL.

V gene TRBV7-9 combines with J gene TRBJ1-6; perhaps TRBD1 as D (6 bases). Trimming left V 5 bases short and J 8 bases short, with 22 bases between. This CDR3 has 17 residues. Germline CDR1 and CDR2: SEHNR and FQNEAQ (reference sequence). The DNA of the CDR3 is TGTGCCAGCAGCGCTCTGGGGGGGGGCGTTTTGGATTCACCCCTCCACTTT. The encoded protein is CASSALGGGVLDSPLHF.